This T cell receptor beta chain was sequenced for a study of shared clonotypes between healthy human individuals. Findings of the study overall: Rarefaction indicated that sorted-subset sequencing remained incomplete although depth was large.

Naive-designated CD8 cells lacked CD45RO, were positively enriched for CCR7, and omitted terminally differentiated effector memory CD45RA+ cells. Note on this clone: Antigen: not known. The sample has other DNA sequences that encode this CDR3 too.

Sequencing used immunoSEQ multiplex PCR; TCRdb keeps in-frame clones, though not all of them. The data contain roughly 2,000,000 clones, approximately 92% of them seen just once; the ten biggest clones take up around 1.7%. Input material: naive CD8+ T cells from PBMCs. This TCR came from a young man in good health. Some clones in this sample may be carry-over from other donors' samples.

The CDR3 DNA reads TGTGCCAGCAGTTTCCTAGGGAGCTCCTACGAGCAGTACTTC. It yields the protein CASSFLGSSYEQYF. The chain couples TRBV27 to TRBJ2-7, with TRBD2 as a possible D gene (5 bases). Per the germline V gene, CDR1 is MNHEY and CDR2 is SMNVEV (reference sequence). This CDR3 comprises 14 residues. V lost 3 bases, J lost 0 bases, and 9 bases lay in between.